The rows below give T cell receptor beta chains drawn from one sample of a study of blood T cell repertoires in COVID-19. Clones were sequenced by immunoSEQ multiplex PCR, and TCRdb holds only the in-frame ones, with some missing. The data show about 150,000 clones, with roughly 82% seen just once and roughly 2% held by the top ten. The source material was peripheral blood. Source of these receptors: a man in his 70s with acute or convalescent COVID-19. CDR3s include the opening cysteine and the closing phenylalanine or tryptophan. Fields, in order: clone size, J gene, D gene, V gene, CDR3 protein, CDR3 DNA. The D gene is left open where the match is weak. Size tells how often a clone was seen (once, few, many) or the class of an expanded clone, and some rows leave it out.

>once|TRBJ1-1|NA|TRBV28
CASTSGSNTEAFF
TGTGCCAGCACTTCGGGGAGCAACACTGAAGCTTTCTTT
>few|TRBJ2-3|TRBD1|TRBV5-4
CASSPSGQGTDTQYF
TGTGCCAGCAGCCCGAGTGGACAGGGCACAGATACGCAGTATTTT
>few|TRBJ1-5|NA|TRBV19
CASSHPRVSNQPQHF
TGTGCCAGTAGTCATCCCAGGGTTAGCAATCAGCCCCAGCATTTT
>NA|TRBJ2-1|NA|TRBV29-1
CSVRGGEQFF
TGCAGCGTTCGAGGGGGGGAACAGTTCTTC
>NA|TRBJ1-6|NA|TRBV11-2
CASSLGFRGNSPLHF
TGTGCCAGCAGCTTAGGTTTCAGGGGCAATTCACCCCTCCACTTT
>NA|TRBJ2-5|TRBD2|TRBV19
CASSTGGGGDQETQYF
TGTGCCAGTAGTACAGGAGGCGGGGGGGACCAAGAGACCCAGTACTTC
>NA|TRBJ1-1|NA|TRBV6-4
CASSDGSPGEAFF
TGTGCCAGCAGTGACGGCTCCCCAGGAGAAGCTTTCTTT
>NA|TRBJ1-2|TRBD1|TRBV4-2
CASSQDPGTGGFRGYTF
TGTGCCAGCAGCCAAGATCCCGGGACAGGGGGATTTCGCGGCTACACCTTC
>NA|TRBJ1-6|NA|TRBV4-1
CASSQDYSLRWSPLHF
TGCGCCAGCAGCCAAGATTACAGCCTAAGGTGGTCACCCCTCCACTTT
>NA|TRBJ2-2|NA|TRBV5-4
CASSFMSGELFF
TGTGCCAGCAGCTTTATGTCCGGGGAGCTGTTTTTT
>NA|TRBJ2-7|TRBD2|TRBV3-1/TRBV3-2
CASSQHGTSGRAVSYEQYF
TGTGCCAGCAGCCAACATGGGACTAGCGGGAGAGCAGTCTCCTACGAGCAGTACTTC
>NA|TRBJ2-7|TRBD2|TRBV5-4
CASSRTSGGAGEQYF
TGTGCCAGCAGCAGAACTAGCGGGGGGGCCGGTGAGCAGTACTTC
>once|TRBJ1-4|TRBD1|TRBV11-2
CASSLAPAGGSEKLFF
TGTGCCAGCAGCTTAGCTCCGGCAGGGGGTAGCGAAAAACTGTTTTTT
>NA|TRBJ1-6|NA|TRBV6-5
CASRRQGGNSPLHF
TGTGCCAGCCGGCGGCAGGGCGGTAATTCACCCCTCCACTTT
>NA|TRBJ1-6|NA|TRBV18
CASSPSEGPLHF
TGTGCCAGCTCACCATCTGAGGGACCCCTCCACTTT
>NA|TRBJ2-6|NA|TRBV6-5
CASTSPSGANVLTF
TGTGCCAGCACTTCTCCCTCTGGGGCCAACGTCCTGACTTTC
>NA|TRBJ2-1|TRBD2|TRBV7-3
CASSPSGLLAGGNEQFF
TGTGCCAGCAGCCCCTCCGGTTTACTAGCGGGAGGGAATGAGCAGTTCTTC
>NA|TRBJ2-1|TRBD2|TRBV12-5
CASGAQRGPTYNEQFF
TGTGCTAGTGGTGCCCAGCGGGGGCCTACCTACAATGAGCAGTTCTTC
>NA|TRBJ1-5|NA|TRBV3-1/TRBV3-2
CASSQGDTRNQPQHF
TGTGCCAGCAGCCAAGGGGACACCAGAAATCAGCCCCAGCATTTT
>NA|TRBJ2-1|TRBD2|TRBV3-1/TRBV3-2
CASSQATSGRPNEQFF
TGTGCCAGCAGCCAAGCAACTAGCGGGAGGCCCAATGAGCAGTTCTTC
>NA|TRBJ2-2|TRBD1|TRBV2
CASSRDRNTGELFF
TGTGCCAGCAGTCGGGACAGAAACACCGGGGAGCTGTTTTTT
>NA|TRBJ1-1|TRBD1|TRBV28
CASSPPLPGQVMNTEAFF
TGTGCCAGCAGTCCACCCCTCCCGGGACAGGTCATGAACACTGAAGCTTTCTTT
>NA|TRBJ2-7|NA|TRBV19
CASSETDGEPYEQYF
TGTGCCAGTAGTGAGACGGATGGAGAACCCTACGAGCAGTACTTC
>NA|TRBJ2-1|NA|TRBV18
CASSPIVNEQFF
TGTGCCAGCTCTCCCATAGTGAATGAGCAGTTCTTC
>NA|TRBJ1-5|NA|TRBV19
CASSLSSLGAQHF
TGTGCCAGTAGCCTGTCTTCTCTAGGGGCCCAGCATTTT
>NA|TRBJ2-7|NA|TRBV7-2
CASSLLRAPTYEQYF
TGTGCCAGCAGCTTATTGCGGGCACCAACCTACGAGCAGTACTTC
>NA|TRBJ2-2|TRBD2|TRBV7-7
CASSQSSGVNTGELFF
TGTGCTAGCAGCCAATCTAGCGGGGTGAACACCGGGGAGCTGTTTTTT
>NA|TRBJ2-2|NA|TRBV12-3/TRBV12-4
CASTHFTGELFF
TGTGCCAGCACCCATTTCACCGGGGAGCTGTTTTTT
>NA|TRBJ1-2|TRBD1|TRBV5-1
CASSPTGTGDGYTF
TGCGCCAGCAGCCCTACCGGGACAGGGGATGGCTACACCTTC
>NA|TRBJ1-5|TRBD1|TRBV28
CASTEGTGENQPQHF
TGTGCCAGCACCGAGGGTACAGGGGAAAATCAGCCCCAGCATTTT
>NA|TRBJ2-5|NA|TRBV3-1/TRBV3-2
CASSQSGAGTQYF
TGTGCCAGCAGCCAAAGTGGTGCGGGGACCCAGTACTTC
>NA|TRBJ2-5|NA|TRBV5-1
CASRRGTQETQYF
TGCGCCAGCCGTCGGGGGACCCAAGAGACCCAGTACTTC
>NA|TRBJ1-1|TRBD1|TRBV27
CASGRDRVTEAFF
TGTGCCAGCGGCCGGGACAGGGTCACTGAAGCTTTCTTT
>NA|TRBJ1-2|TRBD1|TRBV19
CASWDRSIYGYTF
TGTGCCAGTTGGGACAGGTCTATCTATGGCTACACCTTC
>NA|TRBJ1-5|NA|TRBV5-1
CASSLGQGSSQPQHF
TGCGCCAGCAGCTTGGGCCAGGGTTCATCTCAGCCCCAGCATTTT
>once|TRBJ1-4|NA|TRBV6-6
CASSPRVGTTLATNEKLFF
TGTGCCAGCAGTCCCCGGGTAGGAACCACTCTTGCAACTAATGAAAAACTGTTTTTT
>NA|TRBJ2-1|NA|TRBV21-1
CARRLAGPRLSYNEQFF
TGTGCCCGCAGACTAGCGGGGCCTAGGCTATCCTACAATGAGCAGTTCTTC
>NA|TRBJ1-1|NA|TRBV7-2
CASSLFAPGGNTEAFF
TGTGCCAGCAGCTTATTCGCACCCGGGGGGAACACTGAAGCTTTCTTT
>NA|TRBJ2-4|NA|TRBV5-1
CASSLRQAGNIQYF
TGCGCCAGCAGCTTGCGCCAGGCAGGAAACATTCAGTACTTC
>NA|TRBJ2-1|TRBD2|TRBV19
CASSRTSGRPEQFF
TGTGCCAGTAGTAGAACTAGCGGGAGACCTGAGCAGTTCTTC
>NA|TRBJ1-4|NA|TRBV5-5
CASSLDAGSYIF
TGTGCCAGCAGCTTGGACGCCGGGAGCTATATTTTT
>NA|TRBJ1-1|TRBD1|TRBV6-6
CASTVDRGNTEAFF
TGTGCCAGCACCGTGGACAGGGGTAACACTGAAGCTTTCTTT
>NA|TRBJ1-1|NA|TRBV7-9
CASSFRTEAFF
TGTGCCAGCAGCTTTCGGACTGAAGCTTTCTTT
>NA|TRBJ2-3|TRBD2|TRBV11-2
CASSWTSGSPDTQYF
TGTGCCAGCAGCTGGACTAGCGGATCCCCCGATACGCAGTATTTT
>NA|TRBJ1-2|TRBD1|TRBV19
CASSNSGGYGYTF
TGTGCCAGTAGCAATTCAGGGGGCTATGGCTACACCTTC
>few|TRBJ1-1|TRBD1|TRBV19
CASRLTGDTEAFF
TGTGCCAGTAGACTGACAGGGGACACTGAAGCTTTCTTT
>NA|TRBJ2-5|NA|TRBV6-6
CASSNSGTQYF
TGTGCCAGCAGTAATAGCGGGACCCAGTACTTC
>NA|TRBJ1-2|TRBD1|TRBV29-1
CSVGAGGYGYGYTF
TGCAGCGTTGGGGCAGGGGGCTATGGCTATGGCTACACCTTC
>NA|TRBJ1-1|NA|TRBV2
CASSEVFQGRAFF
TGTGCCAGCAGTGAAGTTTTCCAGGGTCGAGCTTTCTTT
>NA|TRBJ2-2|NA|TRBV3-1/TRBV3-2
CASSQVQGRVTGELFF
TGTGCCAGCAGCCAAGTTCAGGGGCGGGTCACCGGGGAGCTGTTTTTT
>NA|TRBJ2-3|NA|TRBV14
CASSQQGTDTQYF
TGTGCCAGCAGCCAACAGGGCACAGATACGCAGTATTTT
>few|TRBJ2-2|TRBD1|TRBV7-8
CASTPGQGATGELFF
TGTGCCAGCACCCCGGGACAGGGGGCCACCGGGGAGCTGTTTTTT
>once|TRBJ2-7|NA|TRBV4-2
CASSQDLTASYEQYF
TGTGCCAGCAGCCAAGATCTCACAGCTTCCTACGAGCAGTACTTC